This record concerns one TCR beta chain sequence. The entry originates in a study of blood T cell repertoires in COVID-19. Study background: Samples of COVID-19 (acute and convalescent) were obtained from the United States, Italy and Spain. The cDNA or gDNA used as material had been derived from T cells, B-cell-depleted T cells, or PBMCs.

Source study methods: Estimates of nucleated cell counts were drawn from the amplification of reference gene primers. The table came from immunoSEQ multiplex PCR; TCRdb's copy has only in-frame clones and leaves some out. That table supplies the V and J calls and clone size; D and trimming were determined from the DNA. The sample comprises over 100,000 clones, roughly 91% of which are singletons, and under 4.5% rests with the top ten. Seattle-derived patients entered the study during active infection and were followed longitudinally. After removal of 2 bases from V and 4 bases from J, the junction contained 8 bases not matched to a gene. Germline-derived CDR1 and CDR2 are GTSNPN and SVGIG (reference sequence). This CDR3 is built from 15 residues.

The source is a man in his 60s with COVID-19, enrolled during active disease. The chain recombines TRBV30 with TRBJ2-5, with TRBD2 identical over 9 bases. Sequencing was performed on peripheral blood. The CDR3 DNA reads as TGTGCCTGGAGTCGCGGCGGGGGGGTCCGAGAGACCCAGTACTTC. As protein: CAWSRGGGVRETQYF. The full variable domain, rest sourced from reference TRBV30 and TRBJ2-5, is SQTIHQWPATLVQPVGSPLSLECTVEGTSNPNLYWYRQAAGRGLQLLFYSVGIGQISSEVPQNLSASRPQDRQFILSSKKLLLSDSGFYLCAWSRGGGVRETQYFGPGTRLLVL.